One sample yielded the 4 T cell receptor beta chains listed below, sequenced in a study of blood T cell repertoires in COVID-19. Sequenced by immunoSEQ multiplex PCR; TCRdb stores in-frame clones only, minus some. The sample records around 300,000 clones, about nine tenths being singletons. The sequencing sample was made of peripheral blood. Every receptor here comes from a woman aged 25-40 years with active or convalescent COVID-19.

The CDR3 spells CASSRQGASGGELFF. The CDR3 coding sequence is TGTGCCAGCAGCCGACAGGGGGCTAGTGGCGGGGAGCTGTTTTTT. The chain employs TRBV9 and TRBJ2-2; 10 bases match TRBD1. The CDR3 consists of 15 residues. Unmatched junction bases numbered 7, after V lost 4 bases and J lost 7 bases. The germline CDR1 and CDR2 sequences are SGDLS and YYNGEE. The full variable domain, with the rest looked up from reference TRBV9 and TRBJ2-2, is DSGVTQTPKHLITATGQRVTLRCSPRSGDLSVYWYQQSLDQGLQFLIQYYNGEERAKGNILERFSAQQFPDLHSELNLSSLELGDSALYFCASSRQGASGGELFFGEGSRLTVL.

This chain uses TRBV19 with TRBJ2-3; D is unclear. V was shortened by 0 bases and J by 4 bases, with 8 bases between the two germline ends. The CDR3 is 14 residues long. Germline loops: CDR1 LNHDA, CDR2 SQIVND (reference sequence). In DNA, the CDR3 is TGTGCCAGTAGTATAGATGGCGGAGCAGATACGCAGTATTTT. Its protein is CASSIDGGADTQYF.

With respect to this clone: Other DNA sequences in the sample encode the same CDR3. The rearrangement links TRBV19 to TRBJ2-7; 10 bases match TRBD1. The germline gives CDR1 LNHDA, CDR2 SQIVND (reference sequence). V lost 8 bases to trimming and J lost 3 bases; unmatched junction nucleotides: 4. This CDR3 is built from 13 residues. The DNA of the CDR3 is TGTGCCAGTTCTAGGGACAGGGGCTACGAGCAGTACTTC. Protein sequence: CASSRDRGYEQYF.

The chain links TRBV7-6 to TRBJ1-4, with D perhaps TRBD1 (5 bases). CDR1 is SGHVS, CDR2 FNYEAQ, per germline. V shed 5 bases and J shed 5 bases, with 18 bases lying between them. The CDR3 consists of 16 residues. CDR3 sequence (DNA): TGTGCCAGCAGCCTCCGACAGAACCCGCCGAATGAAAAACTGTTTTTT. Translation gives CASSLRQNPPNEKLFF.